These 7 T cell receptor beta chains share one sample of origin, sequenced in a study of CD8 T cells in Susac syndrome. Reverse transcription of roughly 0.5 to 1 ug RNA used random hexamers. Each CDR3 protein is one row after TCRdb ran MiXCR on the immunoSEQ multiplex PCR reads. The table records about 140,000 distinct CDR3 sequences, roughly 95% of them present only once. The sample taken for sequencing was CD4+ T cells from PBMCs. Receptors were obtained from a human donor with multiple sclerosis.

CDR3 sequence (DNA): TGCGCCAGCAGCCAGAGGGCCCTCAATCAGCCCCAGCATTTT. Translated, it gives CASSQRALNQPQHF. The chain carries TRBV4-3 and TRBJ1-5; D gene ambiguous. Germline V gene sequence: CDR1 LGHNA, CDR2 YSLEER. Trimming left V 3 bases short and J 3 bases short, with 9 bases between. CDR3 length equals 14 residues.

V gene TRBV30 combines with J gene TRBJ2-7; the D gene is possibly TRBD2 (5 bases). Germline lookup yields CDR1 GTSNPN and CDR2 SVGIG (reference sequence). This CDR3 is built from 12 residues. With 4 bases removed from V and 1 base from J, the gap between germline ends came to 8 bases. The CDR3 DNA reads TGTGCCTGGACCCCGGGGTCCTACGAGCAGTACTTC. Protein product: CAWTPGSYEQYF.

On this clonotype: An end of the junction differs from the germline gene, which may be a read error. The V gene is TRBV30, the J gene TRBJ2-1; the match to TRBD2 covers 11 bases. The CDR3 runs to 15 residues. CDR1 is GTSNPN, CDR2 SVGIG, per germline (reference sequence). CDR3 protein: CARRGTSGGRLEQFF. CDR3 coding DNA: TGTGCCCGGAGGGGTACTAGCGGGGGCCGCCTGGAGCAGTTCTTC. Variable domain in full (rest from reference TRBV30 and TRBJ2-1): SQTIHQWPATLVQPVGSPLSLECTVEGTSNPNLYWYRQAAGRGLQLLFYSVGIGQISSEVPQNLSASRPQDRQFILSSKKLLLSDSGFYLCARRGTSGGRLEQFFGPGTRLTVL.

This clonotype was counted a single time. The germline gene is not matched at one end of the junction; a read error may be the cause. CDR3: CASTPNQGTALF. The CDR3 nucleotides are TGTGCCAGTACCCCAAACCAAGGGACGGCCCTTTTT. This sequence joins TRBV19 and TRBJ2-3, with D perhaps TRBD1 or TRBD2 (5 bases each). Germline-derived CDR1 and CDR2 are LNHDA and SQIVND (reference sequence). There are 12 residues in the CDR3. The complete variable domain, with remaining parts taken from reference TRBV19 and TRBJ2-3, reads DGGITQSPKYLFRKEGQNVTLSCEQNLNHDAMYWYRQDPGQGLRLIYYSQIVNDFQKGDIAEGYSVSREKKESFPLTVTSAQKNPTAFYLCASTPNQGTALFGPGTRLTVL.

The genes are TRBV29-1 and TRBJ1-4; a possible D gene is TRBD1 (5 bases). V dropped 6 bases and J dropped 8 bases, with 16 bases sitting between them. The V gene's germline CDR1 is SQVTM and CDR2 ANQGSEA. This CDR3 has 13 amino acids. CDR3 loop: CSVGAATQEKLFF. The CDR3 DNA sequence: TGCAGCGTAGGGGCCGCAACCCAGGAAAAACTGTTTTTT.

The chain joins TRBV3-1 to TRBJ2-1; D not certain. V lost 5 bases, J lost 7 bases, and 15 bases lay in between. The germline gives CDR1 LGHDT, CDR2 YNNKEL (reference sequence). The CDR3 length is 14 residues. This chain's CDR3 is CASSTRTRTNEQFF. DNA for the CDR3: TGTGCCAGCAGCACACGGACCCGGACGAATGAGCAGTTCTTC.

J is TRBJ2-1 and V is TRBV9; 13 bases line up with TRBD2. The CDR3 is made up of 19 amino acids. Germline assignment: CDR1 SGDLS and CDR2 YYNGEE. The ends lost 0 bases at V and 7 bases at J; junction bases unmatched: 13. DNA for the CDR3: TGTGCCAGCAGCGTAGATAGGGGACTAGCGGGAAGGAATGGGAATGAGCAGTTCTTC. As protein: CASSVDRGLAGRNGNEQFF.